This T cell receptor beta chain comes out of a study of blood T cell repertoires in COVID-19. Study as a whole: There were acute and convalescent COVID-19 samples, and they came from the United States, Italy and Spain. Sample material is recorded as cDNA or gDNA derived from T cells, B-cell-depleted T cells, or PBMCs.

Authors' analysis steps: Estimated nucleated cell counts came from reference gene primer amplification. The repertoire was sequenced with immunoSEQ multiplex PCR; TCRdb's copy has only in-frame clones and lacks some. That table gives V, J and clone size, and the DNA gave D and trimming. The table has approximately 110,000 clones, over 70% seen once; the top ten hold 3.5% to 5%. V was pared by 6 bases and J by 1 base, with 8 bases of the junction left unmatched. The CDR3 totals 15 residues. Germline CDR1 is MNHNY and CDR2 is SVGAGI (reference sequence). Sample: peripheral blood. This TCR was recovered from a human donor in a cohort sampled during active or convalescent COVID-19. The chain employs TRBV6-6 and TRBJ2-7; 8 nucleotides line up with TRBD2. In DNA, the CDR3 is TGTGCCAGCAGCTATAGCGGGGCCCAATCCTACGAGCAGTACTTC. This codes for CASSYSGAQSYEQYF.